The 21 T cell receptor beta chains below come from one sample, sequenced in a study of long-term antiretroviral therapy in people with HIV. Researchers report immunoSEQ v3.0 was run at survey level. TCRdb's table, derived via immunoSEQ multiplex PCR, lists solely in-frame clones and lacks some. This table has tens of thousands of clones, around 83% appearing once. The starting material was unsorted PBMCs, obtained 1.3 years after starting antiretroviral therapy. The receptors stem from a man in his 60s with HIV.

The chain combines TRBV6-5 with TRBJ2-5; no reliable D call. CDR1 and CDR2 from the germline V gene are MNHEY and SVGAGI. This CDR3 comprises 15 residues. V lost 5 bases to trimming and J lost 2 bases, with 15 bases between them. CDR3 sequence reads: CASSPSMARQETQYF. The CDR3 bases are TGTGCCAGCAGTCCCTCCATGGCCAGACAAGAGACCCAGTACTTC.

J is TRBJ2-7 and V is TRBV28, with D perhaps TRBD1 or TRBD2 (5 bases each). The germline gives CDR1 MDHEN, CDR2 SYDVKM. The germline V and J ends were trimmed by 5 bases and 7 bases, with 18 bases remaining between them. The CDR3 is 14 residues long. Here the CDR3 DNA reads TGTGCCAGCAGTACTTTGGCTCTTTGGGGGGAGCAGTACTTC. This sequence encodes CASSTLALWGEQYF.

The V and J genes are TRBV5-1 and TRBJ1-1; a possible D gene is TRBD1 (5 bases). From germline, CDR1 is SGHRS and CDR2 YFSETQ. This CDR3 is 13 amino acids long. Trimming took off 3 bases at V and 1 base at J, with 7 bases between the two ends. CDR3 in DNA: TGCGCCAGCAGCTCCACAGGGAACACTGAAGCTTTCTTT. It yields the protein CASSSTGNTEAFF.

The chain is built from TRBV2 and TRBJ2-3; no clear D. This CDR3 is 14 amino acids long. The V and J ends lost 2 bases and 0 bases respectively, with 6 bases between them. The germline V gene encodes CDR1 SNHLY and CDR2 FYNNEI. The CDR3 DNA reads TGTGCCAGCAGTGAAAGGCGCAGCACAGATACGCAGTATTTT. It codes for CASSERRSTDTQYF. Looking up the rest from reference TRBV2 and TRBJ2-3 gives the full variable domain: EPEVTQTPSHQVTQMGQEVILRCVPISNHLYFYWYRQILGQKVEFLVSFYNNEISEKSEIFDDQFSVERPDGSNFTLKIRSTKLEDSAMYFCASSERRSTDTQYFGPGTRLTVL.

The CDR3 protein is CASSEYGYTF. The CDR3 DNA reads as TGTGCCAGCTCCGAGTACGGCTACACCTTC. The chain has TRBV7-9 and TRBJ1-2; D is unresolved. CDR1 is SEHNR and CDR2 is FQNEAQ in the germline V gene (reference sequence). CDR3 length: 10 amino acids. The V end lost 8 bases, the J end lost 8 bases, and 9 bases lay between the germline ends.

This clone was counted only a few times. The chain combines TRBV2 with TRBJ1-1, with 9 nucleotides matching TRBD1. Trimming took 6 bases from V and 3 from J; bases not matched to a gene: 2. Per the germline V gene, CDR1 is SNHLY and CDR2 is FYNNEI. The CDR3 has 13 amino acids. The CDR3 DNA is TGTGCCAGCAGGGGACAGGGCTACACTGAAGCTTTCTTT. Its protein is CASRGQGYTEAFF.

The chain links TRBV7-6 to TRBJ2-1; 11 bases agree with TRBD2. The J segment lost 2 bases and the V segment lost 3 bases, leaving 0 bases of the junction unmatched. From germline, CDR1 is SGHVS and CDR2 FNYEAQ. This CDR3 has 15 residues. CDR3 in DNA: TGTGCCAGCAGCTTTAGCGGGGGGGCCTACAATGAGCAGTTCTTC. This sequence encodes CASSFSGGAYNEQFF.

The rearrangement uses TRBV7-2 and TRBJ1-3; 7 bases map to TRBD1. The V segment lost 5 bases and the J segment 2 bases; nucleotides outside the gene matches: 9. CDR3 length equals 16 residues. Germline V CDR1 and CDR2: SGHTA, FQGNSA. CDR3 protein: CASSADRVHPGNTIYF. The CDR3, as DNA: TGTGCCAGCAGCGCCGACAGGGTTCACCCTGGAAACACCATATATTTT.

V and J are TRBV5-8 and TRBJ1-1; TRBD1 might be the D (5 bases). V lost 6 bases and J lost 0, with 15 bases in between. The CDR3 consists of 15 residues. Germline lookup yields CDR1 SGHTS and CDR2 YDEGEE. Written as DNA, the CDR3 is TGTGCCAGCAACGGGGGTTTTAAGATGAACACTGAAGCTTTCTTT. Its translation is CASNGGFKMNTEAFF.

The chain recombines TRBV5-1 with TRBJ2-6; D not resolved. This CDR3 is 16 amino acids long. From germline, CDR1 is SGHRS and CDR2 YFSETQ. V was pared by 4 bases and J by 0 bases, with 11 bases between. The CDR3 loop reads CASSPPVNSGANVLTF. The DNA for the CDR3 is TGCGCCAGCAGCCCACCCGTGAACTCTGGGGCCAACGTCCTGACTTTC.

CDR3 in amino acids: CASSYSAGLADQKYF. The DNA for the CDR3 is TGTGCCAGCAGTTACTCGGCAGGACTAGCCGACCAAAAGTACTTC. V gene TRBV6-6 combines with J gene TRBJ2-7; 8 bases map to TRBD2. The V and J ends lost 0 bases and 11 bases, in that order; junction bases with no gene match: 12. Looked up from germline, CDR1 is MNHNY and CDR2 is SVGAGI (reference sequence). CDR3 size: 15 residues.

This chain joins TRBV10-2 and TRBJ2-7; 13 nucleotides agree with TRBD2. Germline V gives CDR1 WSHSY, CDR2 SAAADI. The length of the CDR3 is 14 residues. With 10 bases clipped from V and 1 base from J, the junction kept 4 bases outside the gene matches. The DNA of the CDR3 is TGCGCCACCAGGACTAGCGGGAGTTCCTACGAGCAGTACTTC. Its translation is CATRTSGSSYEQYF.

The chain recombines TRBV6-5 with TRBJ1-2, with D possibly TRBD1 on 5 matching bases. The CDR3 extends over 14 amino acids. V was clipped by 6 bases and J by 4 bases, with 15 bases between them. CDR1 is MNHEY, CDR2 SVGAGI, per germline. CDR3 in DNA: TGTGCCAGCAGAACAATCACAGGTCCCTATGGCTACACCTTC. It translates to CASRTITGPYGYTF.

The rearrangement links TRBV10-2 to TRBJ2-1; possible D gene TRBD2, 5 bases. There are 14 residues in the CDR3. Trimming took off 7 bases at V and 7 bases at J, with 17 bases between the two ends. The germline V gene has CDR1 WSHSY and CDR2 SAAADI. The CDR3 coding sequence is TGCGCCAGCAACTACGGAGCATCGGGGAATGAGCAGTTCTTC. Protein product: CASNYGASGNEQFF.

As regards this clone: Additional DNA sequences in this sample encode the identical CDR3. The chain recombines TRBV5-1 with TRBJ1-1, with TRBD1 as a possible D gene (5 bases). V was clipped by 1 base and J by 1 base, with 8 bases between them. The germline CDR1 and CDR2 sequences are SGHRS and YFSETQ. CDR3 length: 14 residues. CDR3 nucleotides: TGCGCCAGCAGCTTGCAGGGCCCGAACACTGAAGCTTTCTTT. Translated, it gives CASSLQGPNTEAFF.

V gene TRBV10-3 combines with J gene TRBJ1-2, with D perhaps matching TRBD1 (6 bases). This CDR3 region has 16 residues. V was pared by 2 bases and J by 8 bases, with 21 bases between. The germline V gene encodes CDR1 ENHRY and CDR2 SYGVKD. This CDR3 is CAISEGGRVTLNGYTF. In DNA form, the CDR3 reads TGTGCCATCAGTGAGGGGGGCAGGGTAACTCTCAACGGCTACACCTTC.

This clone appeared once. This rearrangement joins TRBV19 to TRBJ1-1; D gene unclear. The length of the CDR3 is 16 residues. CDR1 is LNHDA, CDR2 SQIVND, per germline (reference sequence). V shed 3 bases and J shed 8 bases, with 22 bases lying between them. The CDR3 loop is CASSISPGDPPTEAFF. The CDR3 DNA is TGTGCCAGTAGTATCTCCCCCGGGGATCCCCCAACGGAAGCTTTCTTT.

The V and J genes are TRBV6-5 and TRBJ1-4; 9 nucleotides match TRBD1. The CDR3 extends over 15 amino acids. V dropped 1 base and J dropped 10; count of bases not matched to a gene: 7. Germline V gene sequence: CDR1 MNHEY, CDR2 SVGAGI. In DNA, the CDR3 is TGTGCCAGCAGTTACTACTGGACAGGGGAGGGAAAACTGTTTTTT. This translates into CASSYYWTGEGKLFF.

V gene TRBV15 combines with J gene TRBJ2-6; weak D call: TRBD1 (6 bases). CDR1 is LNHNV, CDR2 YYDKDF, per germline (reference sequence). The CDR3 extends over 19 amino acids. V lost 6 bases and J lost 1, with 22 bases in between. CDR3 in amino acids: CATRDPPGQQKSGANVLTF. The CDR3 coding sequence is TGTGCCACCAGAGACCCACCGGGACAACAGAAATCTGGGGCCAACGTCCTGACTTTC. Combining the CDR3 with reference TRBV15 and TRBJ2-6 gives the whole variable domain DAMVIQNPRYQVTQFGKPVTLSCSQTLNHNVMYWYQQKSSQAPKLLFHYYDKDFNNEADTPDNFQSRRPNTSFCFLDIRSPGLGDTAMYLCATRDPPGQQKSGANVLTFGAGSRLTVL.

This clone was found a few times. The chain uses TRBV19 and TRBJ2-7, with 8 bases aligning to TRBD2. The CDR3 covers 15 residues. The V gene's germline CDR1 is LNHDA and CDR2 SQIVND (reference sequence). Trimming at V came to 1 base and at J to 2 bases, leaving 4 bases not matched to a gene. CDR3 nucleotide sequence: TGTGCCAGTAGTATAGGGGTAGCGGGACCCTACGAGCAGTACTTC. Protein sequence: CASSIGVAGPYEQYF.

CDR3 in DNA: TGTGCCAGCAGCCGGGACAGGGATGAGGCCGCCCGTCCTGGTGGTGGCTACACCTTC. Encoded protein: CASSRDRDEAARPGGGYTF. V is TRBV21-1 and J is TRBJ1-2; the table's D gene call, TRBD1, was not cross checked with the DNA. TRBV21-1 is classified as a pseudogene. The CDR3 contains 19 residues.